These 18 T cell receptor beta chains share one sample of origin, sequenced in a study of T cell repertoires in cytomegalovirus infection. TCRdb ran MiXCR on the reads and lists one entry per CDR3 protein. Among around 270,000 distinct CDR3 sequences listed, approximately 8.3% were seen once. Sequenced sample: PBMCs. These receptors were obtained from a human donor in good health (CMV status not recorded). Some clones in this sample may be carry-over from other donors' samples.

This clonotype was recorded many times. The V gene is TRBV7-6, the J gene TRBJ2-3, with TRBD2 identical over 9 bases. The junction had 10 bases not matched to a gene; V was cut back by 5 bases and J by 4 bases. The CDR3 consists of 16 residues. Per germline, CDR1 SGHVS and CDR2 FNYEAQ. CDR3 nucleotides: TGTGCCAGCAGCCCCGTTAGCGGGAGCAGCTCAGATACGCAGTATTTT. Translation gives CASSPVSGSSSDTQYF. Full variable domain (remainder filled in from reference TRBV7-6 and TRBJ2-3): GAGVSQSPRYKVTKRGQDVALRCDPISGHVSLYWYRQALGQGPEFLTYFNYEAQQDKSGLPNDRFSAERPEGSISTLTIQRTEQRDSAMYRCASSPVSGSSSDTQYFGPGTRLTVL.

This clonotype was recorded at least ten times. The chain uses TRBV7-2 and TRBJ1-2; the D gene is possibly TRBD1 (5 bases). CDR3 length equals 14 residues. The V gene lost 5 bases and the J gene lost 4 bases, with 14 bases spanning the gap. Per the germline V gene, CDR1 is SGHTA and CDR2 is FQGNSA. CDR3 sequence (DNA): TGTGCCAGCAGCCCCGACAGTGGGGTCTATGGCTACACCTTC. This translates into CASSPDSGVYGYTF.

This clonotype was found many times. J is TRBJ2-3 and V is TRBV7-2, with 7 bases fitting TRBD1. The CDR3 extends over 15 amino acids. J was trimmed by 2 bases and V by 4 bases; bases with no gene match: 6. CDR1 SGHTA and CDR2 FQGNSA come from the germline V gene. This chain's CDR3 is CASSSLQGITDTQYF. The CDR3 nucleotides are TGTGCCAGCAGCTCACTACAGGGGATCACAGATACGCAGTATTTT.

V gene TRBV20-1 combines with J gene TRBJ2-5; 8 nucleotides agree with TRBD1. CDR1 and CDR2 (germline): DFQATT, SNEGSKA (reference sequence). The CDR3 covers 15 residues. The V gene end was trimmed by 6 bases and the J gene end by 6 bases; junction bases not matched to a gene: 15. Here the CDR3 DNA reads TGCAGTGCCGCTGCCCTACAGGGGGGAAAAAAGACCCAGTACTTC. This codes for CSAAALQGGKKTQYF.

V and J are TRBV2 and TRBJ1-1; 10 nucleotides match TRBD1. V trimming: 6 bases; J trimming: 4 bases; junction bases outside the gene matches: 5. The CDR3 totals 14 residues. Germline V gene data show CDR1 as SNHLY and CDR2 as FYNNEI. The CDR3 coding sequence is TGTGCCAGCAGCGACAGGGGGCGAGGCACTGAAGCTTTCTTT. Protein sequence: CASSDRGRGTEAFF.

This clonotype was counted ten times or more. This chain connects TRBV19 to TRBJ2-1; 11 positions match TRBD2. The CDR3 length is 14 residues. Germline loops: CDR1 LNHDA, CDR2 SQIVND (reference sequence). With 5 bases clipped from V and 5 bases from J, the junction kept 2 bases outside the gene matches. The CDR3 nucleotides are TGTGCCAGTAGTCGACTAGCGGGGAACAATGAGCAGTTCTTC. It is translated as CASSRLAGNNEQFF.

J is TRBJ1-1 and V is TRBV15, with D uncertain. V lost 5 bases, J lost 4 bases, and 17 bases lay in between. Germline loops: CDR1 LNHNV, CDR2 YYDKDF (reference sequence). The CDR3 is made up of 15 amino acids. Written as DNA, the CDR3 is TGTGCCACCAGCTGGCAGAGGGAAGGTAGCACTGAAGCTTTCTTT. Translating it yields CATSWQREGSTEAFF.

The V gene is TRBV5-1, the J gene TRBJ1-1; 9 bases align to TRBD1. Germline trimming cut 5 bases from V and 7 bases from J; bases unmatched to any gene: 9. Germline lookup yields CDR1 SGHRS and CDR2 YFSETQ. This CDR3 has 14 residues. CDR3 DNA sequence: TGCGCCAGCAGTATACAGGGGGCGGCGGGTGAAGCTTTCTTT. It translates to CASSIQGAAGEAFF. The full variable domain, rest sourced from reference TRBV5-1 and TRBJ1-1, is KAGVTQTPRYLIKTRGQQVTLSCSPISGHRSVSWYQQTPGQGLQFLFEYFSETQRNKGNFPGRFSGRQFSNSRSEMNVSTLELGDSALYLCASSIQGAAGEAFFGQGTRLTVV.

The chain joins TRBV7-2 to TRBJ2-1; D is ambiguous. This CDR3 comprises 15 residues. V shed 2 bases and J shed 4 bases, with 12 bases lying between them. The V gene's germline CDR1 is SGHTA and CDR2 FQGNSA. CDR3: CASSLSETRYNEQFF. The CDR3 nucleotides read TGTGCCAGCAGCTTATCCGAGACTCGATACAATGAGCAGTTCTTC.

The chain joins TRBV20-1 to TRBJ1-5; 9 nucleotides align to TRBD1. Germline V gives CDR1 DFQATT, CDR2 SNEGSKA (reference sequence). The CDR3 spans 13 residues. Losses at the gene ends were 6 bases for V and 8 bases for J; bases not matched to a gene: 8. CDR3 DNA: TGCAGTGCCGGACAGGGGAGAGGAGAGCCCCAGCATTTT. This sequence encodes CSAGQGRGEPQHF.

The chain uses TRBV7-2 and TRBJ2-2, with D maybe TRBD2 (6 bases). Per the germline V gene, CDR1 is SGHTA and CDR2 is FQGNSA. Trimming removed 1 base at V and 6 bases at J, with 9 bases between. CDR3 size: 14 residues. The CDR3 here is CASSLEWGAGELFF. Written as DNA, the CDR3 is TGTGCCAGCAGCTTAGAATGGGGGGCCGGGGAGCTGTTTTTT.

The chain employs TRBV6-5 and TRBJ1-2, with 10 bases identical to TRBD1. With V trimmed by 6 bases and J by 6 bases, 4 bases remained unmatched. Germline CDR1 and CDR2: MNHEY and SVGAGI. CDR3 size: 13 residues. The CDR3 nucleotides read TGTGCCAGCAGGAGGGACAGGGGAAATGGCTACACCTTC. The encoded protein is CASRRDRGNGYTF.

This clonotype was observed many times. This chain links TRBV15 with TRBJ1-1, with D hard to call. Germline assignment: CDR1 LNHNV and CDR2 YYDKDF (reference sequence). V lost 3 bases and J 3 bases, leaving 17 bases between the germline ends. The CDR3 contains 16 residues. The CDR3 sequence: CATSSEALEEDTEAFF. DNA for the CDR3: TGTGCCACCAGCAGTGAAGCCCTTGAGGAAGACACTGAAGCTTTCTTT.

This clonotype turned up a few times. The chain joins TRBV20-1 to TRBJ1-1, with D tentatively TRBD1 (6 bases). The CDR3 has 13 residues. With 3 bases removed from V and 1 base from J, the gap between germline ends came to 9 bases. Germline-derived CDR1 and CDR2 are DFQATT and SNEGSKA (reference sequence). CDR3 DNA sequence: TGCAGTGCTAGCGAACAGGGGAACACTGAAGCTTTCTTT. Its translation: CSASEQGNTEAFF.

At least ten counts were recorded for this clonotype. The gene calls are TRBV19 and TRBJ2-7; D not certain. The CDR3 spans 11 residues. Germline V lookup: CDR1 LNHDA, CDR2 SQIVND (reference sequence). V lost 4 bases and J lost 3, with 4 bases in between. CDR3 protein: CASSRNYEQYF. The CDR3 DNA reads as TGTGCCAGTAGTAGGAACTACGAGCAGTACTTC.

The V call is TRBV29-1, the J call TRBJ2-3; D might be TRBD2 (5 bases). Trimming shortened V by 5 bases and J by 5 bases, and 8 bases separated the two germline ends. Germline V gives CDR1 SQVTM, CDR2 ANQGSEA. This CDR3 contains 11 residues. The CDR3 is CSVPAGDTQYF. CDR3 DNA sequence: TGCAGCGTTCCGGCGGGAGATACGCAGTATTTT.

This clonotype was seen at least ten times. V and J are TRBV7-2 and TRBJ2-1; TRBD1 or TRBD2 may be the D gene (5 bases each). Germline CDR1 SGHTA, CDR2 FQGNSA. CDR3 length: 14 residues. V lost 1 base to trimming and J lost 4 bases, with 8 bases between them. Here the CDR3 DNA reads TGTGCCAGCAGCTTAGTCGGGGCTTACAATGAGCAGTTCTTC. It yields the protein CASSLVGAYNEQFF.

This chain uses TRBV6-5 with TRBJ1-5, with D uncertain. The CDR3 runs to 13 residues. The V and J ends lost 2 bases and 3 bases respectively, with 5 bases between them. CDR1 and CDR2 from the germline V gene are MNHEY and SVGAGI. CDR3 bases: TGTGCCAGCAGTTACACCCCCAATCAGCCCCAGCATTTT. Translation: CASSYTPNQPQHF.